The 26 T cell receptor beta chains presented below share a single source sample, sequenced in a study of T cell responses to AZD1222 COVID-19 vaccine. Sequencing was performed with immunoSEQ multiplex PCR; in TCRdb, only in-frame clones are kept and a portion is missing. The repertoire holds 65,000 to 100,000 clones, with around 93% as singletons. The sample consisted of peripheral blood, taken 28 days after the second AZD1222 dose. These TCRs come from an adult who received the AZD1222 COVID-19 vaccine.

The rearrangement uses TRBV11-1 and TRBJ1-1, with no clear D. This CDR3 spans 14 amino acids. V was shortened by 2 bases and J by 5 bases, with 12 bases between the two germline ends. Germline V CDR1 and CDR2: SGHAT, FQDESV (reference sequence). The CDR3 DNA reads as TGTGCCAGCAGCTTAACCCGGGCTCGGACTGAAGCTTTCTTT. Its protein is CASSLTRARTEAFF.

The rearrangement joins TRBV5-4 to TRBJ2-3, with D hard to call. The CDR3 consists of 13 residues. V was cut by 4 bases and J by 3 bases, with 9 bases left in between. Germline CDR1 reads SGHNT; CDR2 reads YYREEE (reference sequence). This CDR3 reads CASSQSWTDTQYF. The CDR3 DNA is TGTGCCAGCAGCCAGTCCTGGACAGATACGCAGTATTTT.

This clone was counted once. CDR3 DNA: TGTGCCAGCAGGCTACAGGGGGTGGGCAATCAGCCCCAGCATTTT. Residues: CASRLQGVGNQPQHF. The V call is TRBV27, the J call TRBJ1-5, with TRBD1 matching over 8 bases. The germline V gene encodes CDR1 MNHEY and CDR2 SMNVEV (reference sequence). This CDR3 region has 15 residues. V dropped 6 bases and J dropped 2; count of bases not matched to a gene: 6.

The genes are TRBV16 and TRBJ2-3; D is perhaps TRBD1 (5 bases). Trimming pared 0 bases from V and 2 bases from J, leaving 6 bases between. This CDR3 is built from 14 residues. Germline V CDR1 and CDR2: KGHSY, FQNENV. CDR3 nucleotides: TGTGCCAGCAGCCAATCGGACACCACAGATACGCAGTATTTT. Translating it yields CASSQSDTTDTQYF. Together with reference TRBV16 and TRBJ2-3, the CDR3 gives the full variable domain: GEEVAQTPKHLVRGEGQKAKLYCAPIKGHSYVFWYQQVLKNEFKFLISFQNENVFDETGMPKERFSAKCLPNSPCSLEIQATKLEDSAVYFCASSQSDTTDTQYFGPGTRLTVL.

This clone was detected once. The chain has TRBV27 and TRBJ2-1; TRBD2 agrees at 11 bases. The CDR3 extends over 14 amino acids. CDR1 is MNHEY, CDR2 SMNVEV, per germline (reference sequence). J gave up 7 bases and V 7 bases, and 6 bases lay outside the gene matches. CDR3 sequence reads: CASTDSGRGNEQFF. CDR3 nucleotides: TGTGCCAGCACCGATAGCGGGAGGGGGAATGAGCAGTTCTTC.

This chain uses TRBV7-2 with TRBJ2-2; no firm D call. This CDR3 has 16 residues. Per the germline V gene, CDR1 is SGHTA and CDR2 is FQGNSA. Trimming shortened V by 5 bases and J by 6 bases, and 19 bases separated the two germline ends. Here the CDR3 reads CASSLNRVAQAGELFF. CDR3 DNA sequence: TGTGCCAGCAGCCTAAACCGGGTCGCCCAAGCCGGGGAGCTGTTTTTT. The entire variable domain, with the rest obtained from reference TRBV7-2 and TRBJ2-2, is as follows: GAGVSQSPSNKVTEKGKDVELRCDPISGHTALYWYRQSLGQGLEFLIYFQGNSAPDKSGLPSDRFSAERTGGSVSTLTIQRTQQEDSAVYLCASSLNRVAQAGELFFGEGSRLTVL.

As DNA, the CDR3 is TGTGCCAGCAGCTCTCTAGCGGCTAGCACAGATACGCAGTATTTT. Translation gives CASSSLAASTDTQYF. The V and J genes are TRBV7-8 and TRBJ2-3; 7 bases fit TRBD2. The length of the CDR3 is 15 residues. The germline V gene encodes CDR1 SGHVS and CDR2 FQNEAQ. J lost 0 bases, V lost 4 bases, and 4 bases had no gene match.

This rearrangement joins TRBV5-1 to TRBJ2-2; TRBD2 matches 10 bases. V shed 4 bases and J 1 base; nucleotides not matched to a gene: 7. The length of the CDR3 is 17 residues. CDR1 and CDR2 (germline): SGHRS, YFSETQ. The CDR3 reads CASSKGIAGGNTGELFF. CDR3 in DNA: TGCGCCAGCAGCAAAGGGATAGCGGGAGGGAACACCGGGGAGCTGTTTTTT.

CDR3 in amino acids: CASRAPGQGDQPQHF. The CDR3 region has the DNA TGCGCCAGCAGGGCGCCGGGACAGGGGGATCAGCCCCAGCATTTT. The genes are TRBV10-1 and TRBJ1-5, with 11 bases fitting TRBD1. Losses at the gene ends were 6 bases for V and 5 bases for J; bases not matched to a gene: 6. This CDR3 spans 15 amino acids. From germline, CDR1 is WNHNN and CDR2 SYGVQD (reference sequence).

CDR3 nucleotide sequence: TGTGCCAGCACCGGATGGGGGAGGGGGACGGGGTCCTACGAGCAGTACTTC. Protein sequence: CASTGWGRGTGSYEQYF. This chain uses TRBV28 with TRBJ2-7; D perhaps matches TRBD2 (7 bases). The germline V and J ends were trimmed by 7 bases and 1 base, with 23 bases remaining between them. The CDR3 spans 17 residues. The germline gives CDR1 MDHEN, CDR2 SYDVKM.

The V call is TRBV10-3, the J call TRBJ2-7; the match to TRBD2 covers 11 bases. With 3 bases clipped from V and 5 bases from J, the junction kept 9 bases outside the gene matches. The germline V gene encodes CDR1 ENHRY and CDR2 SYGVKD. The CDR3 loop spans 16 amino acids. The CDR3 spells CAISDKSSGRSDEQYF. The CDR3 DNA sequence: TGTGCCATCAGTGATAAGTCTAGCGGGAGGTCCGACGAGCAGTACTTC.

The genes are TRBV3-1 (or the pseudogene TRBV3-2) and TRBJ2-5, with 12 bases identical to TRBD2. The germline CDR1 and CDR2 sequences are LGHDT and YNNKEL (reference sequence). Trimming removed 4 bases from V and 1 base from J; junction bases left unmatched: 4. The length of the CDR3 is 16 residues. The CDR3 DNA sequence: TGTGCCAGCAGCCCCGGACTAGCGGGACCCCAAGAGACCCAGTACTTC. This sequence encodes CASSPGLAGPQETQYF.

This chain uses TRBV7-2 with TRBJ2-1; the match to TRBD2 covers 9 bases. Trimming cost V 0 bases and J 4 bases; bases outside gene matches: 7. Germline values: CDR1 SGHTA, CDR2 FQGNSA. The CDR3 has 17 amino acids. CDR3 nucleotide sequence: TGTGCCAGCAGCTTAGCTACGACTAGCGGAAATTACAATGAGCAGTTCTTC. Translated, it gives CASSLATTSGNYNEQFF.

The chain uses TRBV19 and TRBJ2-7, with unresolved D. CDR3 length: 13 residues. V lost 5 bases, J lost 0 bases, and 8 bases lay in between. Germline lookup yields CDR1 LNHDA and CDR2 SQIVND (reference sequence). In DNA, the CDR3 is TGTGCCAGTAGTGTGACACGCTCCTACGAGCAGTACTTC. This sequence encodes CASSVTRSYEQYF.

This clone was picked up a small number of times. The V and J genes are TRBV9 and TRBJ2-7; 13 bases are a match to TRBD2. J lost 6 bases, V lost 4 bases, and 4 bases had no gene match. The CDR3 runs 14 residues. Germline CDR1 and CDR2: SGDLS and YYNGEE. The CDR3 protein is CASSRTSGSPEQYF. DNA for the CDR3: TGTGCCAGCAGCCGGACTAGCGGGAGCCCCGAGCAGTACTTC. The full variable domain, completed using reference TRBV9 and TRBJ2-7, is DSGVTQTPKHLITATGQRVTLRCSPRSGDLSVYWYQQSLDQGLQFLIQYYNGEERAKGNILERFSAQQFPDLHSELNLSSLELGDSALYFCASSRTSGSPEQYFGPGTRLTVT.

Only one count was recorded for this clone. The chain uses TRBV7-2 and TRBJ2-7; maybe TRBD2 (5 bases). Trimming stripped 1 base from V and 5 bases from J, with 12 bases between. CDR1 SGHTA and CDR2 FQGNSA come from the germline V gene. The CDR3 covers 14 residues. CDR3 coding DNA: TGTGCCAGCAGCTTAGTCGGGAATAGCAACGAGCAGTACTTC. It yields the protein CASSLVGNSNEQYF. The full variable domain, rest sourced from reference TRBV7-2 and TRBJ2-7, is GAGVSQSPSNKVTEKGKDVELRCDPISGHTALYWYRQSLGQGLEFLIYFQGNSAPDKSGLPSDRFSAERTGGSVSTLTIQRTQQEDSAVYLCASSLVGNSNEQYFGPGTRLTVT.

The chain combines TRBV19 with TRBJ1-1, with no clear D. CDR1 LNHDA and CDR2 SQIVND come from the germline V gene (reference sequence). The V end was cut by 7 bases, the J end by 3 bases, with 9 bases between. CDR3 length: 12 amino acids. CDR3 in DNA: TGTGCCAGTACCCCTGGGTACACTGAAGCTTTCTTT. This codes for CASTPGYTEAFF. The full variable domain, in which reference TRBV19 and TRBJ1-1 provide the parts outside the CDR3, is DGGITQSPKYLFRKEGQNVTLSCEQNLNHDAMYWYRQDPGQGLRLIYYSQIVNDFQKGDIAEGYSVSREKKESFPLTVTSAQKNPTAFYLCASTPGYTEAFFGQGTRLTVV.

The CDR3 nucleotides read TGTGCCAGCAGTGATGGGGGGGGAGCCGACGAGCAGTACTTC. It is translated as CASSDGGGADEQYF. The V and J genes are TRBV6-1 and TRBJ2-7; TRBD2 matches at 7 bases. V lost 3 bases to trimming and J lost 5 bases; unmatched junction nucleotides: 7. The CDR3 contains 14 residues. Germline V gene sequence: CDR1 MNHNS, CDR2 SASEGT.

The rearrangement joins TRBV30 to TRBJ2-2; D is possibly TRBD1 (6 bases). From germline, CDR1 is GTSNPN and CDR2 SVGIG (reference sequence). Trimming left V 1 base short and J 0 bases short, with 12 bases between. This CDR3 contains 16 residues. This chain's CDR3 is CAWSAGTHANTGELFF. CDR3 nucleotide sequence: TGTGCCTGGAGTGCCGGGACACACGCGAACACCGGGGAGCTGTTTTTT.

The CDR3 DNA reads as TGTGCTAGTGGTTTGGACAGGGAGAACTATGGCTACACCTTC. This gives the protein CASGLDRENYGYTF. The chain couples TRBV12-5 to TRBJ1-2; a possible D gene is TRBD1 (6 bases). CDR3 length equals 14 residues. V was pared by 1 base and J by 2 bases, with 8 bases between. Germline-derived CDR1 and CDR2 are LGHNT and FRNRAP.

Only one count was recorded for this clone. V usage is TRBV27 and J usage is TRBJ2-1; 7 bases agree with TRBD2. The CDR3 spans 14 residues. V lost 4 bases, J lost 7 bases, and 7 bases stayed unmatched. Germline V lookup: CDR1 MNHEY, CDR2 SMNVEV (reference sequence). CDR3 residues: CASSYTRLANEQFF. DNA of the CDR3: TGTGCCAGCAGTTATACCCGACTAGCAAATGAGCAGTTCTTC.

The V gene is TRBV7-9, the J gene TRBJ2-1; D is possibly TRBD2 (6 bases). With 4 bases removed from V and 8 bases from J, the gap between germline ends came to 12 bases. The CDR3 consists of 13 residues. In germline, CDR1 is SEHNR, CDR2 FQNEAQ (reference sequence). In nucleotides, the CDR3 is TGTGCCAGCAGCTCCTCGGGAGTAGATGAGCAGTTCTTC. Encoded protein: CASSSSGVDEQFF.

This chain joins TRBV5-1 and TRBJ2-1; D is undetermined. Deletions cut 4 bases from V and 0 bases from J, with 11 bases between. CDR3 size: 15 residues. Per the germline V gene, CDR1 is SGHRS and CDR2 is YFSETQ. The CDR3 sequence: CASSARQPSYNEQFF. CDR3 DNA: TGCGCCAGCAGCGCTAGGCAGCCCTCCTACAATGAGCAGTTCTTC.

The chain is built from TRBV7-8 and TRBJ1-2; 9 bases are shared with TRBD1. The CDR3 is made up of 13 amino acids. V lost 4 bases to trimming and J lost 7 bases; unmatched junction nucleotides: 4. From germline, CDR1 is SGHVS and CDR2 FQNEAQ. For the CDR3, the DNA is TGTGCCAGCAGCTCCGGACAGGGGTTTGGCTACACCTTC. Its protein product is CASSSGQGFGYTF.

V gene TRBV12-2 combines with J gene TRBJ2-1; TRBD1, the D gene given by the table, was not confirmed from the DNA. TRBV12-2 is reported as a pseudogene. The CDR3 is 17 amino acids. CDR3 region: CASRFWGGASSYNEQFF. DNA for the CDR3: TGTGCAAGTCGCTTTTGGGGCGGAGCGAGCTCCTACAATGAGCAGTTCTTC.

The chain uses TRBV21-1 and TRBJ2-2. TRBV21-1 constitutes a pseudogene. The CDR3 totals 15 residues. CDR3 protein: CASSPAHPNTGELFF. The CDR3 DNA follows: TGTGCCAGCAGCCCCGCCCACCCGAACACCGGGGAGCTGTTTTTT.